The clone carrying this T cell receptor beta chain occurred a few times. Its antigen remains unidentified. The data are from a study of glioma-infiltrating T cells after dendritic cell vaccination. Study-wide results and caveats: No direct clonality-survival link was found; a diverse polyclonal response may matter. Complete blood and tumor specimen sets were limited to few patients.

Profiled with immunoSEQ multiplex PCR; TCRdb holds only in-frame clones, not every one. The table includes some 91,000 clones, 80% to 90% detected once. Time point meaning: after dendritic cell vaccination, including at tumor progression/relapse. None of the glioblastoma patients had an isocitrate dehydrogenase mutation. The CDR3 sequence is 16 residues long. V shed 4 bases, J shed 4 bases, and the junction held 12 bases outside the gene matches. The germline V gene encodes CDR1 GTSNPN and CDR2 SVGIG (reference sequence). The chain carries TRBV30 and TRBJ2-2, with TRBD2 identical over 7 bases. Material: blood, obtained after dendritic cell vaccination. The TCR comes from a human donor with glioblastoma. Written as DNA, the CDR3 is TGTGCCTGGACCTCTCCTCTAGCGGTGCTCACCGGGGAGCTGTTTTTT. Its translation is CAWTSPLAVLTGELFF.